The sequence of this T cell receptor beta chain was determined in a study of neoadjuvant nivolumab and ipilimumab in lung cancer. The germline gives CDR1 SGHVS, CDR2 FNYEAQ. CDR3 length: 15 residues. Trimming cost V 2 bases and J 1 base, with 11 bases left between them. About this clone: Its specificity is not known.

Whole-study findings and limits: TCR clonality did not significantly correlate with pathologic tumor regression. Pretherapy blood TCR richness correlated positively with resected tumor richness. TCR receptors were sequenced in few samples. From pretherapy to surgery, tumor richness and clonality rose with dual therapy.

Produced via immunoSEQ multiplex PCR; TCRdb's table is partial and in-frame only. The repertoire holds fewer than 35,000 clones, with 92% as singletons. Sequencing was performed on peripheral blood, taken after neoadjuvant nivolumab, alone or with ipilimumab, at or shortly before surgery. The genes are TRBV7-6 and TRBJ1-1, with D unclear. The clonotype originates from an adult with non-small cell lung cancer. The CDR3 loop reads CASSLTDWGNTEAFF. The CDR3 DNA is TGTGCCAGCAGCTTAACGGACTGGGGGAACACTGAAGCTTTCTTT.